The clone carrying this T cell receptor beta chain was detected only once. These data are taken from a study of T cell changes during pregnancy in multiple sclerosis. CDR1 and CDR2 from the germline V gene are LNHDA and SQIVND (reference sequence). The CDR3 runs to 15 residues. The junction had 3 bases not matched to a gene; V was cut back by 3 bases and J by 1 base. This table comes from immunoSEQ multiplex PCR, and its TCRdb copy is limited to in-frame clones, with some not included. The sample includes more than 55,000 clones, around 91% of them seen just once. This specimen consisted of peripheral blood, obtained after pregnancy. The chain recombines TRBV19 with TRBJ1-1; 9 nucleotides match TRBD1. The TCR was taken from a female donor in good health, enrolled as a control in a pregnancy study. The CDR3 region has the DNA TGTGCCAGTAGTATTTGGGGACAGGGGAACACTGAAGCTTTCTTT. It translates to CASSIWGQGNTEAFF.